The 20 T cell receptor beta chains below all came from one sample that was sequenced in a study of T cells in Graves' hyperthyroidism and ophthalmopathy. Regions amplified from RNA transcripts were the TCR beta CDR3 regions. Initially, a first-round RT-PCR of the TCR CDR3 employed the HTBI primer set. In TCRdb, the multiplex PCR reads were re-called with MiXCR into one record per CDR3 protein. The sample lists some 510,000 distinct CDR3 sequences; approximately 44% were seen once. The sequenced material came from peripheral blood or thyroid tissue (not recorded which). The source of these receptors is a woman aged 18-30 years with Graves' hyperthyroidism.

Turning to this clonotype: It may be a read error: a sequence one base away is much more abundant. This chain links TRBV20-1 with TRBJ1-4; D unclear. The CDR3 is made up of 12 amino acids. Germline CDR1 reads DFQATT; CDR2 reads SNEGSKA (reference sequence). CDR3 in amino acids: CSAGDGREKLFF. CDR3 DNA: TGCAGTGCTGGAGATGGGCGAGAAAAACTGTTTTTT.

This rearrangement joins TRBV6-6 to TRBJ1-1, with D possibly being TRBD1 (5 bases). The V end lost 4 bases, the J end lost 12 bases, and 12 bases lay between the germline ends. The CDR3 contains 11 residues. CDR1 is MNHNY and CDR2 is SVGAGI in the germline V gene (reference sequence). This CDR3 is CASSSTGTTFF. CDR3 DNA sequence: TGTGCCAGCAGTTCCACAGGTACGACTTTCTTT.

The chain joins TRBV2 to TRBJ1-5; D uncertain. Trimming left V 2 bases short and J 6 bases short, with 5 bases between. CDR1 SNHLY and CDR2 FYNNEI come from the germline V gene. This CDR3 has 12 residues. CDR3: CASSERAQPQHF. As DNA, the CDR3 is TGTGCCAGCAGTGAACGGGCTCAGCCCCAGCATTTT.

This chain uses TRBV20-1 with TRBJ1-5; tentative D call: TRBD1 (6 bases). The germline gives CDR1 DFQATT, CDR2 SNEGSKA (reference sequence). V gave up 0 bases and J gave up 0 bases, with 15 bases separating them. CDR3 length equals 17 residues. This CDR3 reads CSARDPTRDISNQPQHF. CDR3 DNA: TGCAGTGCTAGAGACCCCACCAGGGACATTAGCAATCAGCCCCAGCATTTT.

The chain links TRBV29-1 to TRBJ1-5, with TRBD1 as a possible D gene (6 bases). The CDR3 spans 13 residues. Germline assignment: CDR1 SQVTM and CDR2 ANQGSEA. CDR3 DNA: TGCAGTGCTAGACCGGGGGGCGGGCAGCCCCAGCATTTT. Its protein is CSARPGGGQPQHF.

This clonotype has a handful of counts. The rearrangement joins TRBV5-1 to TRBJ2-7, with D unresolved. Germline CDR1 is SGHRS and CDR2 is YFSETQ. V was clipped by 4 bases and J by 3 bases, with 14 bases between them. CDR3 length equals 14 residues. Here the CDR3 DNA reads TGCGCCAGCAGCAACCAACCGTCTTACTACGAGCAGTACTTC. Its translation is CASSNQPSYYEQYF.

J is TRBJ2-3 and V is TRBV29-1; D is unclear. The V end lost 4 bases, the J end lost 1 base, and 6 bases lay between the germline ends. The CDR3 length is 12 residues. Germline lookup yields CDR1 SQVTM and CDR2 ANQGSEA. The CDR3 spells CSVAVGTDTQYF. CDR3 sequence (DNA): TGCAGCGTTGCAGTGGGCACAGATACGCAGTATTTT.

Concerning this clonotype itself: A read error may be the cause here, since a much bigger clone is one base away. This rearrangement joins TRBV9 to TRBJ1-1; D remains unclear. V lost 0 bases, J lost 6 bases, and 12 bases lay in between. From germline, CDR1 is SGDLS and CDR2 YYNGEE. The length of the CDR3 is 14 residues. In nucleotides, the CDR3 is TGTGCCAGCAGCGTAGTAGGGATTGACGCTGAAGCTTTCTTT. Its translation: CASSVVGIDAEAFF.

With regard to this clonotype: A read error is possible here, since a much larger clone lies one base away. The gene calls are TRBV20-1 and TRBJ1-2; a weak D match, TRBD1 (5 bases). Germline V gene sequence: CDR1 DFQATT, CDR2 SNEGSKA (reference sequence). The CDR3 has 14 residues. CDR3 bases: TGCAATGCTAGAGCCGGGACCCCCAAGCGCGGCTACACCTTC. It specifies CNARAGTPKRGYTF.

V usage is TRBV7-2 and J usage is TRBJ1-3; D is ambiguous. The germline V gene encodes CDR1 SGHTA and CDR2 FQGNSA. The CDR3 extends over 16 amino acids. V dropped 5 bases and J dropped 0 bases, with 14 bases sitting between them. CDR3 sequence reads: CASSGSGAYSGNTIYF. The CDR3 nucleotides read TGTGCCAGCAGCGGCTCCGGAGCTTACTCTGGAAACACCATATATTTT.

V usage is TRBV10-3 and J usage is TRBJ1-2, with 9 bases aligning to TRBD1. The CDR3 runs 15 residues. Germline CDR1 and CDR2: ENHRY and SYGVKD. V shed 5 bases and J 7 bases; nucleotides not matched to a gene: 11. For the CDR3, the DNA is TGTGCCATCAGTACCAGGACAGGGGCGCGGTTTGGCTACACCTTC. It specifies CAISTRTGARFGYTF.

The rearrangement joins TRBV25-1 to TRBJ1-5, with D uncertain. The CDR3 loop spans 15 amino acids. Germline V gives CDR1 MGHDK, CDR2 SYGVNS. Trimming shortened V by 5 bases and J by 3 bases, and 14 bases separated the two germline ends. CDR3: CASSYQGYTNQPQHF. CDR3 DNA sequence: TGTGCCAGCAGTTATCAAGGGTATACCAATCAGCCCCAGCATTTT.

This clonotype was observed at least ten times. The chain carries TRBV29-1 and TRBJ1-5, with D possibly being TRBD1 (6 bases). The CDR3 extends over 13 amino acids. Germline assignment: CDR1 SQVTM and CDR2 ANQGSEA. Trimming pared 5 bases from V and 6 bases from J, leaving 14 bases between. CDR3 in DNA: TGCAGCGTTTCAGGGGAAAGGGGTCAGCCCCAGCATTTT. This translates into CSVSGERGQPQHF.

V is TRBV29-1 and J is TRBJ1-2; D may be TRBD1 (6 bases). The V and J ends lost 4 bases and 4 bases respectively, with 10 bases between them. The CDR3 consists of 12 residues. The germline V gene encodes CDR1 SQVTM and CDR2 ANQGSEA. Here the CDR3 DNA reads TGCAGCGTTGTGGACAGCCCCTATGGCTACACCTTC. Translated: CSVVDSPYGYTF.

This clonotype was detected many times. The rearrangement links TRBV7-9 to TRBJ1-5; 10 bases map to TRBD1. The CDR3 has 14 amino acids. Losses at the gene ends were 5 bases for V and 6 bases for J; bases not matched to a gene: 4. Germline V gives CDR1 SEHNR, CDR2 FQNEAQ (reference sequence). The CDR3 DNA is TGTGCCAGCAGCGACAGGGGGCACGGTCAGCCCCAGCATTTT. Translated: CASSDRGHGQPQHF.

This rearrangement joins TRBV15 to TRBJ1-6, with TRBD1 as a possible D gene (5 bases). Trimming left V 6 bases short and J 8 bases short, with 14 bases between. CDR1 is LNHNV and CDR2 is YYDKDF in the germline V gene (reference sequence). The CDR3 runs 14 residues. CDR3 in DNA: TGTGCCACCAGAGAGGGGCGCGCTGATTCACCCCTCCACTTT. Translated: CATREGRADSPLHF. Looking up the rest from reference TRBV15 and TRBJ1-6 gives the full variable domain: DAMVIQNPRYQVTQFGKPVTLSCSQTLNHNVMYWYQQKSSQAPKLLFHYYDKDFNNEADTPDNFQSRRPNTSFCFLDIRSPGLGDTAMYLCATREGRADSPLHFGNGTRLTVT.

The rearrangement uses TRBV10-3 and TRBJ2-7; TRBD2 aligns across 7 bases. The V gene's germline CDR1 is ENHRY and CDR2 SYGVKD. V was pared by 3 bases and J by 7 bases, with 9 bases of the junction left unmatched. The CDR3 has 14 residues. This CDR3 reads CAISDVAGYNEQYF. The CDR3 DNA follows: TGTGCCATCAGTGATGTAGCGGGTTACAATGAGCAGTACTTC.

This clonotype was found a few times. The junction shows a germline mismatch at one end, possibly a read error. J is TRBJ1-4 and V is TRBV20-1, with unresolved D. Germline V gene sequence: CDR1 DFQATT, CDR2 SNEGSKA (reference sequence). This CDR3 region has 13 residues. The CDR3 is CSARDTSNEKLFF. The CDR3 DNA reads as TGCAGTGCTCGAGACACATCTAATGAAAAACTGTTTTTT.

The rearrangement joins TRBV29-1 to TRBJ2-7; tentatively, D is TRBD2 (6 bases). The V and J ends lost 5 bases and 2 bases respectively, with 16 bases between them. This CDR3 comprises 14 residues. CDR1 is SQVTM, CDR2 ANQGSEA, per germline. In DNA, the CDR3 is TGCAGCGTTAGTGGTGGCGGGATAGCCTACGAGCAGTACTTC. Its translation: CSVSGGGIAYEQYF.

The chain couples TRBV19 to TRBJ1-6; TRBD1 matches at 7 bases. This CDR3 has 15 amino acids. CDR1 and CDR2 from the germline V gene are LNHDA and SQIVND (reference sequence). V dropped 6 bases and J dropped 5; count of bases not matched to a gene: 7. CDR3 in DNA: TGTGCCAGTAGGGACGGGACAGCCCATAATTCACCCCTCCACTTT. Protein: CASRDGTAHNSPLHF.